Listed below are T cell receptor beta chains from one sample, sequenced in a study of blood T cell repertoires in COVID-19. Profiling relied on immunoSEQ multiplex PCR, and the TCRdb table lists in-frame clones only, not all of them. The table includes around 440,000 clones, roughly 88% detected once. What was sequenced was peripheral blood. The receptors shown here come from a woman aged 45-65 years with COVID-19, enrolled during active disease. Each CDR3 is given with its conserved first and last residue. D genes are given only for firm matches. Size tells how often a clone was seen (once, few, many) or the class of an expanded clone, and some rows leave it out.

V gene	clone size	D gene	J gene	CDR3 DNA	CDR3 protein
TRBV6-6	few	TRBD1	TRBJ1-4	TGTGCCAGCAGTCGACAGGGGGCATCTGCTAATGAAAAACTGTTTTTT	CASSRQGASANEKLFF
TRBV19	NA	TRBD2	TRBJ2-1	TGTGCCAGTAGTCCTCAGCGGGGGAGTCACAATGAGCAGTTCTTC	CASSPQRGSHNEQFF
TRBV2	NA	TRBD1	TRBJ1-2	TGTGCCAGCAGCCCGGGACAGGGGGTTACAAATACCTTC	CASSPGQGVTNTF
TRBV6-5	NA	NA	TRBJ1-1	TGTGCCAGCACCCAGACAGGTACGAACACTGAAGCTTTCTTT	CASTQTGTNTEAFF
TRBV10-3	NA	NA	TRBJ2-1	TGTGCCATCAGTGAGCGAGGGGAGGATGAGCAGTTCTTC	CAISERGEDEQFF
TRBV4-1	NA	NA	TRBJ2-3	TGCGCCAGCAGCCTAGGGGCCTACACAGATACGCAGTATTTT	CASSLGAYTDTQYF
TRBV19	NA	NA	TRBJ1-1	TGTGCCAGTAGTGGGTGGAACAGGGAGAACACTGAAGCTTTCTTT	CASSGWNRENTEAFF
TRBV6-5	NA	NA	TRBJ2-2	TGTGCCAGCAAGACAGCAACCACCGGGGAGCTGTTTTTT	CASKTATTGELFF
TRBV6-5	NA	NA	TRBJ1-1	TGTGCCAGCAGTTACTCGAAGGGGATGGGTACTGAAGCTTTCTTT	CASSYSKGMGTEAFF
TRBV5-6	NA	TRBD2	TRBJ2-1	TGTGCCAGCAGCTCGTTGAGCGGGGGGCGACACAATGAGCAGTTCTTC	CASSSLSGGRHNEQFF
TRBV19	NA	TRBD1	TRBJ1-5	TGTGCCAGTAGTAATCTCGCAGGGGGAAGTCAGCCCCAGCATTTT	CASSNLAGGSQPQHF
TRBV11-1	NA	TRBD1	TRBJ1-1	TGTGCCAGCAGCCCCAGGGACAGGGGTTGGACTGAAGCTTTCTTT	CASSPRDRGWTEAFF
TRBV12-3/TRBV12-4	NA	NA	TRBJ1-1	TGTGCCAGCAGTTTGAGTACTGAAGCTTTCTTT	CASSLSTEAFF
TRBV11-2	NA	TRBD1	TRBJ1-2	TGTGCCAGCACCTCCGGACAGGGTCGTACATGGAATGGCTACACCTTC	CASTSGQGRTWNGYTF
TRBV18	NA	TRBD2	TRBJ2-1	TGTGCCAGCTCATCATTGACTAGCGGGAGCTCCTACAATGAGCAGTTCTTC	CASSSLTSGSSYNEQFF
TRBV28	NA	NA	TRBJ2-3	TGTGCCAGCAGTTTATTAGGGGCGGGGACAGATACGCAGTATTTT	CASSLLGAGTDTQYF
TRBV7-9	NA	NA	TRBJ2-3	TGTGCCAGCAGATTTACGGGGGATACGCAGTATTTT	CASRFTGDTQYF
TRBV7-3	NA	TRBD1	TRBJ1-2	TGTGCCAGCAGCCTTCTGGGGACAGGGGACGGCTACACCTTC	CASSLLGTGDGYTF
TRBV13	NA	NA	TRBJ1-2	TGTGCCAGCAGCTGGGGAGGGGCGGGTTTAAGCTACACCTTC	CASSWGGAGLSYTF
TRBV5-1	NA	NA	TRBJ1-2	TGCGCCAGCAGGCCGGGACCGGGGGGAAACTATGGCTACACCTTC	CASRPGPGGNYGYTF
TRBV11-2	NA	NA	TRBJ1-1	TGTGCCAGCAGTAGGGGCGGCTTTTTGAACACTGAAGCTTTCTTT	CASSRGGFLNTEAFF
TRBV2	NA	NA	TRBJ2-1	TGTGCCAGCAGTGTGGGGGGTGATGAGCAGTTCTTC	CASSVGGDEQFF
TRBV7-6	NA	TRBD1	TRBJ2-7	TGTGCCAGCAGCCCAAAGGGCGCCGGAGGGACAGGGGACTACGAGCAGTACTTC	CASSPKGAGGTGDYEQYF
TRBV5-6	NA	TRBD1	TRBJ1-2	TGTGCCAGCAGCCCCGGGACAGACACCTATGGCTACACCTTC	CASSPGTDTYGYTF
TRBV5-4	NA	TRBD1	TRBJ1-6	TGTGCCAGCAGCTTGCTGGGACAGGGTCGTTCACCCCTCCACTTT	CASSLLGQGRSPLHF
TRBV30	NA	TRBD1	TRBJ2-7	TGTGCCTGGAGTTTCTGGGGACAGGCCGACTCCTACGAGCAGTACTTC	CAWSFWGQADSYEQYF
TRBV19	NA	TRBD2	TRBJ2-5	TGTGCCAGTAGTGGGTCGGGGGGGAAAGAGACCCAGTACTTC	CASSGSGGKETQYF
TRBV6-5	NA	TRBD1	TRBJ1-2	TGTGCCAGCAGTTACTCCCCAGGGGGCGGTTATGGCTACACCTTC	CASSYSPGGGYGYTF
TRBV9	NA	NA	TRBJ1-1	TGTGCCAGCAGCCCGAGGGGGGGGGTGGGCACTGAAGCTTTCTTT	CASSPRGGVGTEAFF
TRBV5-1	NA	NA	TRBJ2-7	TGCGCCAGCAGCAACCTACCGGACAGTTCCTACGAGCAGTACTTC	CASSNLPDSSYEQYF
TRBV28	NA	TRBD1	TRBJ1-2	TGTGCCAGCGCCAGCCACGAAGGGGGCGGCTATGGCTACACCTTC	CASASHEGGGYGYTF
TRBV6-5	NA	NA	TRBJ1-1	TGTGCCAGCAGTTCCTCTTTAGACCGACCCGGGGCTTTCTTT	CASSSSLDRPGAFF
TRBV7-2	NA	NA	TRBJ2-3	TGTGCCAGCAGCTTAGCTTCTGGTCAGATGACAGCCACAGATACGCAGTATTTT	CASSLASGQMTATDTQYF
TRBV9	NA	NA	TRBJ1-1	TGTGCCAGCAGCGAAGGGCCAGGGGTTGAAGCTTTCTTT	CASSEGPGVEAFF
TRBV10-2	NA	NA	TRBJ2-5	TGCGCCAGCAGTCAGACAGGTCTGGAGACCCAGTACTTC	CASSQTGLETQYF
TRBV7-7	NA	TRBD2	TRBJ2-2	TGTGCCAGCAGCTTAGCGAGCGGGGGGGGCGCCGGGGAGCTGTTTTTT	CASSLASGGGAGELFF
TRBV2	NA	TRBD1	TRBJ2-2	TGTGCCAGCAGGCAGGGGGCCGGCGGGGAGCTGTTTTTT	CASRQGAGGELFF
TRBV19	NA	NA	TRBJ1-3	TGTGCCAGTACCCACGGGGGGGGAAACACCATATATTTT	CASTHGGGNTIYF
TRBV15	few	TRBD2	TRBJ2-3	TGTGCCACCAGCTATGGGACTAGCGGGACAGATACGCAGTATTTT	CATSYGTSGTDTQYF
TRBV24-1	NA	NA	TRBJ2-5	TGTGCCACCAGTTCTACAGGGAGCCAAGAGACCCAGTACTTC	CATSSTGSQETQYF
TRBV6-6	once	NA	TRBJ2-3	TGTGCCAGCAGTTACTCTGGCAGCACAGATACGCAGTATTTT	CASSYSGSTDTQYF
TRBV6-5	NA	NA	TRBJ1-5	TGTGCCAGCAGGGGCGGGAACAATCAGCCCCAGCATTTT	CASRGGNNQPQHF
TRBV30	NA	TRBD1	TRBJ2-3	TGTGCCCGGTCGACAGGGTTCGGAGATACGCAGTATTTT	CARSTGFGDTQYF
TRBV7-9	NA	NA	TRBJ2-1	TGTGCCAGCAGCCGGCCGGGACTTAACGGTGAGCAGTTCTTC	CASSRPGLNGEQFF
TRBV4-1	NA	NA	TRBJ1-1	TGCGCCAGCTCAACCCCAGGGGCAGGCACTGAAGCTTTCTTT	CASSTPGAGTEAFF
TRBV2	NA	TRBD1	TRBJ1-2	TGTGCCAGCATAAACACAGGGGGCTATGGCTACACCTTC	CASINTGGYGYTF
TRBV6-5	NA	NA	TRBJ1-1	TGTGCCAGCAGTTACGAGGAGGGGCGCTTGGAAGCTTTCTTT	CASSYEEGRLEAFF
TRBV19	NA	NA	TRBJ1-5	TGTGCCAGTTCCGACGGGGTTAATCAGCCCCAGCATTTT	CASSDGVNQPQHF